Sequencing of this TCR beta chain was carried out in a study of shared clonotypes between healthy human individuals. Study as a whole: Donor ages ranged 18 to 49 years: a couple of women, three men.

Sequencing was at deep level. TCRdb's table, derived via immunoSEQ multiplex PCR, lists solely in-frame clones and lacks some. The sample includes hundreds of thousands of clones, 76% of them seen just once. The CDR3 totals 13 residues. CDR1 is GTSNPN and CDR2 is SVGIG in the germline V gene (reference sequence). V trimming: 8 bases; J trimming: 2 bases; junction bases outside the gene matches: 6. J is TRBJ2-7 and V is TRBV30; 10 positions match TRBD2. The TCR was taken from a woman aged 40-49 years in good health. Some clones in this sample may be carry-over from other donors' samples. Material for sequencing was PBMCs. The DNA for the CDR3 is TGTGCCGGTAAGCGGGAGGGCCCCTACGAGCAGTACTTC. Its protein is CAGKREGPYEQYF.